This T cell receptor beta chain was obtained from a study of blood T cell repertoires in COVID-19 (dated by TCRdb to the early 2020s). Regarding the research as a whole: Samples covering the acute and convalescent phases of COVID-19 were provided by collaborators in the United States, Italy and Spain. The prospective study material was composed of cDNA or gDNA derived from T cells, B-cell-depleted T cells, or PBMCs. Deeply sampled blood TCRbeta repertoires from subjects exposed to, actively infected with, or recovered from COVID-19 were included in the dataset. The repertoires were released in a freely available public database intended as a resource for research on the immune response to SARS-CoV-2. Samples were obtained from the ongoing ImmuneRACE study (first 160 participants) and from some 1,200 subjects provided by 6 global collaborators. A de-identified subject ID, COVID-19 status, age in years and sex were almost always included in the sample metadata. Where available, HLA class I and class II types were taken from metadata supplied by the sample provider and were not determined by assay-based typing.

Overall study outcomes, separate from this receptor: How much clinical and demographic metadata was included differed by source and by participant, and the metadata was provided uncurated.

CDR1 LNHNV and CDR2 YYDKDF are derived from the germline V gene (reference sequence). V is cut back by 5 bases and J by 1 base, with 15 bases in the junction unmatched. Spanning cysteine to phenylalanine, the CDR3 consists of 19 amino acids. Kept here is only the CDR3 DNA, which spans 57 bases and is read in frame from base 1. TCRbeta CDR3 regions were amplified from genomic DNA using the immunoSEQ Assay, a bias-controlled multiplex PCR. Regarding the original processing steps: Nucleated cell counts per sample were estimated from amplification of reference gene primers within the assay. To quantify the absolute abundance of each unique TCRbeta CDR3 rearrangement, sequence reads were collapsed and filtered. For each sample, productive Simpson clonality was calculated by taking the square root of Simpson's diversity index across productive rearrangements. TCRdb stores this immuneACCESS table with in-frame sequences only. Part of the clones is absent; in the studies checked, under half of the shortfall reflects unresolved V genes, and no reason is known for the rest. The V and J calls and clone size were taken over from that table, and D and trimming were inferred from the DNA. A total of about 94,000 clones appear in this sample, 80% to 85% of them only once. The top ten clonotypes cover around 5.8% of the sample.

Comments on this clone: The antigen it binds to is not known. The record has no base qualities; no much larger clone is one base away.

Each collaborating institution followed its own protocols to collect whole blood in K2EDTA tubes. Collaborator samples were shipped for TCRbeta analysis as frozen whole blood, isolated PBMCs, or DNA extracted from either sample type. Recombination linked TRBV15 to TRBJ2-3; 10 central nucleotides agree with TRBD2. The receptor was isolated from a man aged 55 to 69 with acute or convalescent COVID-19. Sequencing was done on a sample of peripheral blood. The bases read TGTGCCACCAGCCCCGACAGGGGTGGCCTAGCGGGGGGCACAGATACGCAGTATTTT. This sequence encodes CATSPDRGGLAGGTDTQYF.